This passage covers 22 T cell receptor beta chains from one sample sequenced in a study of blood T cell repertoires in COVID-19. The protocol was immunoSEQ multiplex PCR, while the TCRdb copy is restricted to in-frame clones and leaves out a portion. The data hold about 120,000 clones, with under 90% observed a single time. The sequenced sample consisted of peripheral blood. These receptors came from a man aged 60-69 years with acute or convalescent COVID-19.

Concerning this clone: The limits of the CDR3 on the DNA are not certain, so only TCRdb's listed CDR3 is given. The rearrangement uses TRBV27 and TRBJ2-2; TRBD1 was called by the table and not checked on the DNA. A total of 21 residues make up the CDR3, ends included. Germline CDR1 and CDR2: MNHEY and SMNVEV (reference sequence). CDR3 residues: CASSSSAFHRSLGSNTGELFF.

This sequence joins TRBV28 and TRBJ2-5, with D perhaps TRBD1 (6 bases). The germline V gene encodes CDR1 MDHEN and CDR2 SYDVKM. The CDR3 is 16 amino acids. Trimming cost V 5 bases and J 5 bases, with 21 bases left between them. The CDR3 sequence: CASSPPTGHLWETQYF. The CDR3 DNA is TGTGCCAGCAGTCCGCCCACGGGACATTTGTGGGAGACCCAGTACTTC. Variable domain in full (rest from reference TRBV28 and TRBJ2-5): DVKVTQSSRYLVKRTGEKVFLECVQDMDHENMFWYRQDPGLGLRLIYFSYDVKMKEKGDIPEGYSVSREKKERFSLILESASTNQTSMYLCASSPPTGHLWETQYFGPGTRLLVL.

The chain carries TRBV7-9 and TRBJ2-3; D is possibly TRBD2 (5 bases). Deletions cut 6 bases from V and 6 bases from J, with 10 bases between. The CDR3 is 12 residues long. Germline CDR1 is SEHNR and CDR2 is FQNEAQ (reference sequence). The CDR3 here is CASSRTSDTQYF. The CDR3, as DNA: TGTGCCAGCAGTCGGACTTCGGATACGCAGTATTTT.

In this sample, this clone turned up once. The chain uses TRBV6-6 and TRBJ1-5, with D hard to call. In germline, CDR1 is MNHNY, CDR2 SVGAGI (reference sequence). CDR3 length equals 13 residues. Trimming removed 2 bases from V and 4 bases from J, with 6 bases in between. The CDR3 here is CASSYTLNQPQHF. CDR3 sequence (DNA): TGTGCCAGCAGTTACACACTAAATCAGCCCCAGCATTTT.

This clone has just one count. This rearrangement joins TRBV5-1 to TRBJ2-1; 8 nucleotides match TRBD2. The V gene end was trimmed by 0 bases and the J gene end by 5 bases; junction bases not matched to a gene: 1. The CDR3 has 14 residues. Germline V gene data show CDR1 as SGHRS and CDR2 as YFSETQ. Here the CDR3 DNA reads TGCGCCAGCAGCTTGGTTAGCGGGAACAATGAGCAGTTCTTC. This gives the protein CASSLVSGNNEQFF.

This chain links TRBV6-5 with TRBJ1-5, with D perhaps TRBD1 (5 bases). V lost 7 bases, J lost 7 bases, and 17 bases lay in between. The germline V gene encodes CDR1 MNHEY and CDR2 SVGAGI. CDR3 size: 14 residues. CDR3 residues: CASMGTGGRQPQHF. The CDR3 DNA reads as TGTGCCAGCATGGGCACCGGGGGTAGGCAGCCCCAGCATTTT.

The sample holds a few counts of this clone. The chain couples TRBV12-3 or TRBV12-4 to TRBJ2-4; TRBD2 matches at 7 bases. Losses at the gene ends were 7 bases for V and 3 bases for J; bases not matched to a gene: 3. This CDR3 has 13 residues. CDR3: CASTAGVKNIQYF. CDR3 nucleotide sequence: TGTGCCAGCACGGCGGGAGTCAAAAACATTCAGTACTTC.

The V call is TRBV9, the J call TRBJ1-6; 7 bases are a match to TRBD1. V lost 4 bases, J lost 7 bases, and 14 bases stayed unmatched. Germline values: CDR1 SGDLS, CDR2 YYNGEE. There are 17 residues in the CDR3. The CDR3 coding sequence is TGTGCCAGCAGCCCTCAGACAGGGATAAATAGAAATTCACCCCTCCACTTT. The encoded protein is CASSPQTGINRNSPLHF.

The chain joins TRBV3-1 (or the pseudogene TRBV3-2) to TRBJ2-3, with D possibly TRBD2 on 5 matching bases. The CDR3 totals 15 residues. Trimming shortened V by 1 base and J by 3 bases, and 11 bases separated the two germline ends. Germline V gene data show CDR1 as LGHDT and CDR2 as YNNKEL (reference sequence). CDR3 sequence reads: CASSQGVGETDTQYF. The CDR3 nucleotides are TGTGCCAGCAGCCAAGGAGTCGGGGAAACAGATACGCAGTATTTT.

This chain connects TRBV2 to TRBJ2-7, with TRBD1 as a possible D gene (5 bases). The V end was cut by 6 bases, the J end by 1 base, with 7 bases between. CDR3 length: 12 amino acids. Germline V gives CDR1 SNHLY, CDR2 FYNNEI. The CDR3 is CASSPGSYEQYF. As DNA, the CDR3 is TGTGCCAGCAGCCCAGGGTCCTACGAGCAGTACTTC.

V and J are TRBV6-4 and TRBJ2-1; 7 positions match TRBD2. Germline values: CDR1 MRHNA, CDR2 SNTAGT. V was pared by 0 bases and J by 5 bases, with 7 bases of the junction left unmatched. The CDR3 totals 16 residues. The CDR3 sequence is CASSDSGGSLNNEQFF. CDR3 sequence (DNA): TGTGCCAGCAGTGACTCCGGCGGGAGTCTCAACAATGAGCAGTTCTTC.

The chain couples TRBV20-1 to TRBJ2-7; D unclear. V was clipped by 3 bases and J by 5 bases, with 14 bases between them. The CDR3 spans 13 residues. Germline values: CDR1 DFQATT, CDR2 SNEGSKA (reference sequence). The CDR3 region has the DNA TGCAGTGCTAGTGGGCAGGTCAGAGACGAGCAGTACTTC. As protein: CSASGQVRDEQYF.

J is TRBJ2-5 and V is TRBV6-2 or TRBV6-3; tentatively, D is TRBD2 (6 bases). V was shortened by 2 bases and J by 3 bases, with 10 bases between the two germline ends. The V gene's germline CDR1 is MNHEY and CDR2 SVGEGT. The CDR3 extends over 14 amino acids. DNA for the CDR3: TGTGCCAGCAGTTACAACCTAGCGAAAGAGACCCAGTACTTC. Translation gives CASSYNLAKETQYF.

The chain links TRBV5-8 to TRBJ2-7; D possibly corresponds to TRBD2 (5 bases). The CDR3 loop spans 14 amino acids. The germline V and J ends were trimmed by 4 bases and 0 bases, with 11 bases remaining between them. Germline V lookup: CDR1 SGHTS, CDR2 YDEGEE. The CDR3: CASSHGESSYEQYF. CDR3 DNA: TGTGCCAGCAGCCACGGGGAGAGCTCCTACGAGCAGTACTTC.

V and J are TRBV5-1 and TRBJ1-1; D gene uncertain. The CDR3 runs 12 residues. Trimming stripped 7 bases from V and 2 bases from J, with 9 bases between. Germline V gives CDR1 SGHRS, CDR2 YFSETQ. This chain's CDR3 is CASADINTEAFF. The DNA of the CDR3 is TGCGCCAGCGCCGACATAAACACTGAAGCTTTCTTT.

The genes are TRBV20-1 and TRBJ2-7, with D possibly being TRBD1 (6 bases). This CDR3 contains 13 residues. The V gene's germline CDR1 is DFQATT and CDR2 SNEGSKA (reference sequence). The germline V and J ends were trimmed by 3 bases and 0 bases, with 9 bases remaining between them. The CDR3 region is CSASRGNSYEQYF. In DNA, the CDR3 is TGCAGTGCTAGTAGGGGGAACTCCTACGAGCAGTACTTC.

This rearrangement joins TRBV5-4 to TRBJ2-7; no definite D call. The V gene's germline CDR1 is SGHNT and CDR2 YYREEE (reference sequence). The ends were cut back, 1 base at V and 5 bases at J, with 4 bases in the middle. CDR3 size: 11 residues. In DNA form, the CDR3 reads TGTGCCAGCAGCTTGTATGACGAGCAGTACTTC. It translates to CASSLYDEQYF.

This chain joins TRBV19 and TRBJ2-6, with a weak D call TRBD2 (5 bases). The germline CDR1 and CDR2 sequences are LNHDA and SQIVND (reference sequence). This CDR3 region has 15 residues. The V end was cut by 7 bases, the J end by 0 bases, with 10 bases between. The CDR3 nucleotides are TGTGCCAGTACCCCGGGGTACTCTGGGGCCAACGTCCTGACTTTC. This gives the protein CASTPGYSGANVLTF. Together with reference TRBV19 and TRBJ2-6, the CDR3 gives the full variable domain: DGGITQSPKYLFRKEGQNVTLSCEQNLNHDAMYWYRQDPGQGLRLIYYSQIVNDFQKGDIAEGYSVSREKKESFPLTVTSAQKNPTAFYLCASTPGYSGANVLTFGAGSRLTVL.

V and J are TRBV6-6 and TRBJ2-3; 10 bases fit TRBD2. Germline assignment: CDR1 MNHNY and CDR2 SVGAGI (reference sequence). Trimming cost V 5 bases and J 2 bases; bases outside gene matches: 7. The length of the CDR3 is 16 residues. The CDR3 is CASSPNSGGHTDTQYF. The CDR3 nucleotides are TGTGCCAGCAGTCCTAATAGCGGGGGGCACACAGATACGCAGTATTTT.

The chain employs TRBV5-6 and TRBJ1-1, with 8 bases that match TRBD1. Germline loops: CDR1 SGHDT, CDR2 YYEEEE. The V gene end was trimmed by 6 bases and the J gene end by 1 base; junction bases not matched to a gene: 5. This CDR3 comprises 14 residues. CDR3 sequence: CASTLDRANTEAFF. CDR3 in DNA: TGTGCCAGCACGCTGGACAGGGCGAACACTGAAGCTTTCTTT.

This clone has a handful of counts. The V call is TRBV28, the J call TRBJ2-7; 10 nucleotides align to TRBD1. This CDR3 is built from 15 residues. Germline V CDR1 and CDR2: MDHEN, SYDVKM. With 3 bases clipped from V and 2 bases from J, the junction kept 4 bases outside the gene matches. CDR3 bases: TGTGCCAGCAGTTTCTCCGGGACAGGGGCCTACGAGCAGTACTTC. Translating it yields CASSFSGTGAYEQYF.

The CDR3 reads CASSLLQAGPINEQFF. The DNA of the CDR3 is TGTGCCAGCAGCTTGCTCCAAGCGGGGCCCATCAATGAGCAGTTCTTC. The genes are TRBV5-8 and TRBJ2-1, with 7 bases matching TRBD2. V lost 1 base to trimming and J lost 6 bases; unmatched junction nucleotides: 10. The CDR3 sequence is 16 residues long. Germline V gives CDR1 SGHTS, CDR2 YDEGEE.